The source of this TCR beta chain is a study of blood T cell repertoires in COVID-19. About the research overall: PBMCs, B-cell-depleted T cells, or T cells were the source of the cDNA or gDNA that made up the material.

Per the authors' pipeline: Estimates of nucleated cell counts were drawn from the amplification of reference gene primers. Libraries were prepared by immunoSEQ multiplex PCR; TCRdb keeps only in-frame clonotypes and omits some of them. From that table come the V and J calls and clone size; the DNA was used to work out D and trimming. This table holds some 200,000 clones, about 90% found once. Sequenced sample: PBMCs or T cells enriched from blood (not recorded which). The TCR comes from a woman between 45 and 60 years old in a cohort exposed to, infected with or recovered from COVID-19 (not recorded which).

The CDR3 coding sequence is TGCGCCAGCAGCCCCATTACCAGGGACACTGAAGCTTTCTTT. Its protein product is CASSPITRDTEAFF. J is TRBJ1-1 and V is TRBV4-3; D might be TRBD1 (5 bases). The CDR3 spans 14 residues. Trimming cost V 4 bases and J 3 bases, with 12 bases left between them. Germline V CDR1 and CDR2: LGHNA, YSLEER.